This TCR beta chain came from a study of patients and donors after allogeneic stem cell transplantation. This CDR3 contains 15 residues. V shed 2 bases and J shed 3 bases, with 10 bases lying between them. Germline V lookup: CDR1 LGHNA, CDR2 YSLEER. One entry per CDR3 protein, called by TCRdb with MiXCR from the RT-PCR reads. Here the sample spans more than 850,000 distinct CDR3 sequences, 15% to 20% being singletons. The chain couples TRBV4-3 to TRBJ2-2; unclear D gene. This receptor was identified in a human donor who was either an allogeneic HSCT recipient or a stem cell or donor lymphocyte infusion donor (not recorded which). It is not recorded whose cells these are; they may come from a transplant donor. The sample taken for sequencing was blood, either unsorted or a sorted T cell fraction (not recorded which). The CDR3 protein is CASSQFELDTGELFF. In nucleotides, the CDR3 is TGCGCCAGCAGCCAATTCGAATTAGACACCGGGGAGCTGTTTTTT.